The clone carrying this T cell receptor (beta chain) was seen a handful of times. The antigen is not known. This sample stems from a study of OX40 agonist ivuxolimab in advanced cancers. About the study: Patients were roughly 83% male with ages about 23 to 79, mean approximately 55. A history of anti-PD-1, anti-PD-L1 or anti-CTLA-4 therapy was acceptable, and approximately 41% had some.

Study outcomes and limitations: More expanded clones were found, on average, in CD8+ than in CD4+ T cells. Which antigen the expanded peripheral T cells recognized is unknown.

Using immunoSEQ multiplex PCR, the repertoire was profiled, and TCRdb retains in-frame clones only, with some absent. The profile shows approximately 35,000 clones, about 80% of them singletons. The TCR sequence derives from an adult with an advanced solid tumor such as melanoma, head and neck, liver or kidney cancer. Sample: CD4+ or CD8+ T cells sorted from blood, taken in a trial of the OX40 agonist ivuxolimab.

The CDR3 reads CASSIRGASGNTIYF. As DNA, the CDR3 is TGTGCCAGTAGTATACGGGGGGCCTCTGGAAACACCATATATTTT. The V and J genes are TRBV19 and TRBJ1-3; TRBD1 might be the D (6 bases). The CDR3 has 15 residues. In germline, CDR1 is LNHDA, CDR2 SQIVND (reference sequence). V lost 2 bases, J lost 0 bases, and 8 bases lay in between.